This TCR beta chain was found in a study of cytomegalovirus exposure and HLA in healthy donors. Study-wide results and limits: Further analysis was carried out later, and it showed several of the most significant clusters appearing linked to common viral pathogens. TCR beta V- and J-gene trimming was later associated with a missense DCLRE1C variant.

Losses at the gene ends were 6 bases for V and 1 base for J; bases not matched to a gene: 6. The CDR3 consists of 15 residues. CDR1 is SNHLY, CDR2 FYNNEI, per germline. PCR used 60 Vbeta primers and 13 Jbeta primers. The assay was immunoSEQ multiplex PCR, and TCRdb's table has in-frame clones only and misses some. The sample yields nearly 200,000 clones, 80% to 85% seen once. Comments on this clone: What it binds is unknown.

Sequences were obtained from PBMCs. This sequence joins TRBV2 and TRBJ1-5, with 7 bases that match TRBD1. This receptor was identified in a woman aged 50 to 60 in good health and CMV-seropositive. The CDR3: CASRGGTVSNQPQHF. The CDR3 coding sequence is TGTGCCAGCAGGGGCGGGACAGTAAGCAATCAGCCCCAGCATTTT.